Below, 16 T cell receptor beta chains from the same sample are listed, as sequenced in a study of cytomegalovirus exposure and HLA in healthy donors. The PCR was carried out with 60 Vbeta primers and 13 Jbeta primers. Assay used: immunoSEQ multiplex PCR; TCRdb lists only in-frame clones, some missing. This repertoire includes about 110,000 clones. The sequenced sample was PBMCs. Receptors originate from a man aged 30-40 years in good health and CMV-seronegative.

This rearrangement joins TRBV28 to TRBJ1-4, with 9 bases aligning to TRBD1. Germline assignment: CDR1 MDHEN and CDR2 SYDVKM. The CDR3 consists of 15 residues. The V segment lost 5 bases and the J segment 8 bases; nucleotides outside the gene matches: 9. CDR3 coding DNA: TGTGCCAGCAGTGGGGGCGGGACAGGGAACGAAAAACTGTTTTTT. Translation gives CASSGGGTGNEKLFF.

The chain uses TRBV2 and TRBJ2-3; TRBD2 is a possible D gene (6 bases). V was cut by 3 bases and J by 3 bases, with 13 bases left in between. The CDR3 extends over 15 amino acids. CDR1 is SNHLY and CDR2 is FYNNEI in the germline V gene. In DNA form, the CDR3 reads TGTGCCAGCAGTGAGTATCGGGACTTTACAGATACGCAGTATTTT. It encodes CASSEYRDFTDTQYF. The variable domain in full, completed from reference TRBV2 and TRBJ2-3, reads EPEVTQTPSHQVTQMGQEVILRCVPISNHLYFYWYRQILGQKVEFLVSFYNNEISEKSEIFDDQFSVERPDGSNFTLKIRSTKLEDSAMYFCASSEYRDFTDTQYFGPGTRLTVL.

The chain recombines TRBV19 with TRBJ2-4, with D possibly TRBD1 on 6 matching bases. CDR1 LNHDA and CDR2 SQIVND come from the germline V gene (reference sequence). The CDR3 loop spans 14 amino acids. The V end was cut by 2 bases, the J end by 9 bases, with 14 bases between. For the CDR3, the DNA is TGTGCCAGTAGTATAAAGGGACAAGTAGGCATTCAGTACTTC. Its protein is CASSIKGQVGIQYF.

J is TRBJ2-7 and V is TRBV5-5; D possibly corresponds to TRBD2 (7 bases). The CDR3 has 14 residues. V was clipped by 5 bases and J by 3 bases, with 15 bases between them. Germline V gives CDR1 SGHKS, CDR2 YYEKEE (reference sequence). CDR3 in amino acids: CASRWTAGNYEQYF. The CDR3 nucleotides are TGTGCCAGCAGATGGACAGCGGGAAACTACGAGCAGTACTTC. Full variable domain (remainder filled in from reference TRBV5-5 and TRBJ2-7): DAGVTQSPTHLIKTRGQQVTLRCSPISGHKSVSWYQQVLGQGPQFIFQYYEKEERGRGNFPDRFSARQFPNYSSELNVNALLLGDSALYLCASRWTAGNYEQYFGPGTRLTVT.

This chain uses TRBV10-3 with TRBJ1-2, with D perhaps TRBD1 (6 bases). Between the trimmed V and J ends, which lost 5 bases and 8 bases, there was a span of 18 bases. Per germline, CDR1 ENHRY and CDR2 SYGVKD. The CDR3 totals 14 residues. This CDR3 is CAISSVQGSNGYTF. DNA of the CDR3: TGTGCCATCAGTTCGGTACAGGGTAGTAACGGCTACACCTTC.

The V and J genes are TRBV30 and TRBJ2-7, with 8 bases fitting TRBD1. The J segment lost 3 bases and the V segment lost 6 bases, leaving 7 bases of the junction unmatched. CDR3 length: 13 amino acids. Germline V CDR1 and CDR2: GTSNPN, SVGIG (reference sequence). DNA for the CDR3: TGTGCCTGCGCACGGGACAGGATCTACGAGCAGTACTTC. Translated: CACARDRIYEQYF.

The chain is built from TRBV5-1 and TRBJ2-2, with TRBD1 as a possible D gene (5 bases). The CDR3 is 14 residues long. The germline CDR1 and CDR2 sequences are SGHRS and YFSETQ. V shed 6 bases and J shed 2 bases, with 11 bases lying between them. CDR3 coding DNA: TGCGCCAGCAAGGGGCTTCTTAACACCGGGGAGCTGTTTTTT. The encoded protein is CASKGLLNTGELFF. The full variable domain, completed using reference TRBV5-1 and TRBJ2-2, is KAGVTQTPRYLIKTRGQQVTLSCSPISGHRSVSWYQQTPGQGLQFLFEYFSETQRNKGNFPGRFSGRQFSNSRSEMNVSTLELGDSALYLCASKGLLNTGELFFGEGSRLTVL.

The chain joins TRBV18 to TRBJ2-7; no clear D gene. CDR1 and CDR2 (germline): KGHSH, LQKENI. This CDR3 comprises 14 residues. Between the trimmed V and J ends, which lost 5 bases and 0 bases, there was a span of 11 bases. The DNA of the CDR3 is TGTGCCAGCTCAGCAGACACATACTCCTACGAGCAGTACTTC. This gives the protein CASSADTYSYEQYF.

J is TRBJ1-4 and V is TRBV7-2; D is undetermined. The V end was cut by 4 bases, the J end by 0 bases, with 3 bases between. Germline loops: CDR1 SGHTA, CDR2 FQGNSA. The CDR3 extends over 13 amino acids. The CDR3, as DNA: TGTGCCAGCAGCTCCTCAACTAATGAAAAACTGTTTTTT. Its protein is CASSSSTNEKLFF.

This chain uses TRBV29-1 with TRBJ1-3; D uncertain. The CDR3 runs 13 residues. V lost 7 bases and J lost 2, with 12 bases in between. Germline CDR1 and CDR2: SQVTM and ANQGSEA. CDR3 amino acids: CSAIRSPGNTIYF. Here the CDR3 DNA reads TGCAGCGCCATCAGAAGTCCTGGAAACACCATATATTTT.

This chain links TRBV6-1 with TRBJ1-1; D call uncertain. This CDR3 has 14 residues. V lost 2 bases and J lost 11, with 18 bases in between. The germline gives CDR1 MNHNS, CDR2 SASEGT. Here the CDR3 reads CASSEMSSRGGAFF. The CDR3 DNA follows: TGTGCCAGCAGTGAAATGTCTTCTCGGGGTGGGGCTTTCTTT.

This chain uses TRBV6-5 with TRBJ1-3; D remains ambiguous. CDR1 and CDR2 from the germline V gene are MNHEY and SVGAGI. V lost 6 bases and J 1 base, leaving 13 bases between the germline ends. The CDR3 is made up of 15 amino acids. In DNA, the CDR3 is TGTGCCAGCAGGCCCTCGGGGAGGTCTGGAAACACCATATATTTT. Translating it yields CASRPSGRSGNTIYF.

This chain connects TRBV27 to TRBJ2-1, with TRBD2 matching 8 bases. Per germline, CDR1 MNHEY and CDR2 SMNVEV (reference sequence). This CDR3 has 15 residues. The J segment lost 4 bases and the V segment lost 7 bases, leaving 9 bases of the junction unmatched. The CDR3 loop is CASTKSGSLYNEQFF. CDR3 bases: TGTGCCAGCACCAAAAGCGGGAGCCTATACAATGAGCAGTTCTTC.

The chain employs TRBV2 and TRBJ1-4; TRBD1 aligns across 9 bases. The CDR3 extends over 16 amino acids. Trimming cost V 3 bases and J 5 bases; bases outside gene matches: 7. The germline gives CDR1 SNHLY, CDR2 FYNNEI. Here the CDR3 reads CASSDQPTGGNEKLFF. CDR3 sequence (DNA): TGTGCCAGCAGTGACCAGCCGACAGGGGGAAATGAAAAACTGTTTTTT.

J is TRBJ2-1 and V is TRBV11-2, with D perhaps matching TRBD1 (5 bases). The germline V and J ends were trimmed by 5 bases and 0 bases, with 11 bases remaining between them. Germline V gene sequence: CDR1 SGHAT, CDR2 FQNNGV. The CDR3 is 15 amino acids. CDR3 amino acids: CASSPQRGSYNEQFF. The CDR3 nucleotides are TGTGCCAGCAGCCCCCAAAGGGGCTCCTACAATGAGCAGTTCTTC.

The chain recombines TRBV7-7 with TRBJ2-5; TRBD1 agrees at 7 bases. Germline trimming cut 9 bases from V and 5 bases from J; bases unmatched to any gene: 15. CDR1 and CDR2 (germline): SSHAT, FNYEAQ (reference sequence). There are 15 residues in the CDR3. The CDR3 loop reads CASSSAGGMGETQYF. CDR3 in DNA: TGTGCCAGTTCGTCGGCAGGGGGTATGGGGGAGACCCAGTACTTC.